Presented here are 32 T cell receptor beta chains from one specimen sequenced in a study of T cell responses to AZD1222 COVID-19 vaccine. Method: immunoSEQ multiplex PCR; TCRdb's copy keeps in-frame clones and lacks some. The sample yields under 150,000 clones, over 75% seen once. This specimen was peripheral blood, taken on day 0 of AZD1222 vaccination. The receptors here all came from an adult in good health.

In the case of this clone: Germline is not matched at one junction end, which may reflect a read error. Other DNA sequences in this sample translate to the same CDR3. The rearrangement links TRBV7-3 to TRBJ2-7; 7 nucleotides match TRBD2. The CDR3 is made up of 17 amino acids. Germline-derived CDR1 and CDR2 are SGHTA and FQGTGA. The chain's CDR3 is CASSLTASGDKSYEQYF. The CDR3 nucleotides are TGTGCCAGCAGCCTAACGGCTAGCGGAGACAAATCCTACGAGCAGTACTTC. Filled out from reference TRBV7-3 and TRBJ2-7, the complete variable domain reads GAGVSQTPSNKVTEKGKYVELRCDPISGHTALYWYRQSLGQGPEFLIYFQGTGAADDSGLPNDRFFAVRPEGSVSTLKIQRTERGDSAVYLCASSLTASGDKSYEQYFGPGTRLTVT.

The genes are TRBV11-3 and TRBJ2-1, with D possibly TRBD2 on 6 matching bases. Trimming cost V 0 bases and J 1 base, with 10 bases left between them. The CDR3 length is 16 residues. The germline CDR1 and CDR2 sequences are SGHNT and YENEEA. The CDR3 here is CASSLDGGRSYNEQFF. The CDR3 DNA reads as TGTGCCAGCAGCTTAGACGGGGGAAGGTCCTACAATGAGCAGTTCTTC.

The J gene is TRBJ1-6, the V gene TRBV19; 7 bases match TRBD1. Germline CDR1 and CDR2: LNHDA and SQIVND (reference sequence). V lost 5 bases to trimming and J lost 9 bases; unmatched junction nucleotides: 10. CDR3 size: 15 residues. This CDR3 is CASSGPGTDVSPLHF. The CDR3 DNA reads as TGTGCCAGTAGTGGACCCGGGACAGACGTTTCACCCCTCCACTTT.

V is TRBV12-3 or TRBV12-4 and J is TRBJ2-7, with unresolved D. The CDR3 loop spans 11 amino acids. The V and J ends lost 3 bases and 6 bases respectively, with 6 bases between them. This CDR3 is CASSLSREQYF. The CDR3 DNA reads as TGTGCCAGCAGTTTGTCTCGCGAGCAGTACTTC.

The gene calls are TRBV3-1 (or the pseudogene TRBV3-2) and TRBJ2-5; tentatively, D is TRBD2 (7 bases). Deletions cut 0 bases from V and 2 bases from J, with 16 bases between. The CDR3 is 17 residues long. CDR1 and CDR2 (germline): LGHDT, YNNKEL (reference sequence). The CDR3 bases are TGTGCCAGCAGCCAAGATGGGGGCCTAGCGGTTCAAGAGACCCAGTACTTC. Protein: CASSQDGGLAVQETQYF.

The V call is TRBV5-1, the J call TRBJ1-2, with 8 bases aligning to TRBD1. This CDR3 comprises 16 residues. After removal of 4 bases from V and 8 bases from J, the junction contained 16 bases not matched to a gene. CDR1 is SGHRS and CDR2 is YFSETQ in the germline V gene. Written as DNA, the CDR3 is TGCGCCAGCAGCGCACTACAGACGGGATCAGGGGGCGGCTACACCTTC. Protein: CASSALQTGSGGGYTF.

The chain is built from TRBV4-3 and TRBJ2-3, with 9 bases fitting TRBD2. The germline V gene encodes CDR1 LGHNA and CDR2 YSLEER. The CDR3 extends over 18 amino acids. The trim removed 0 bases at V and 8 bases at J, leaving 15 bases unmatched. This CDR3 reads CASSQDGESSGTLSTQYF. In DNA form, the CDR3 reads TGCGCCAGCAGCCAAGATGGAGAATCTAGCGGGACTCTCTCTACGCAGTATTTT.

The genes are TRBV12-5 and TRBJ1-1; weak D call: TRBD1 (5 bases). This CDR3 comprises 12 residues. Trimming took 7 bases from V and 4 from J, leaving 10 bases between them. Looked up from germline, CDR1 is LGHNT and CDR2 is FRNRAP. The CDR3 DNA follows: TGTGCTAGTGCGTGGGGCGGCACTGAAGCTTTCTTT. Translating it yields CASAWGGTEAFF.

This chain's CDR3 is CASSLGPSGYTF. CDR3 nucleotide sequence: TGTGCCAGCAGCTTAGGTCCGTCGGGCTACACCTTC. The V and J genes are TRBV6-2 or TRBV6-3 and TRBJ1-2; D unresolved. From germline, CDR1 is MNHEY and CDR2 SVGEGT. Trimming cost V 6 bases and J 8 bases, with 13 bases left between them. The CDR3 length is 12 residues.

The chain couples TRBV3-1 (or the pseudogene TRBV3-2) to TRBJ1-6; D perhaps matches TRBD1 (5 bases). The CDR3 is 16 amino acids. Germline-derived CDR1 and CDR2 are LGHDT and YNNKEL (reference sequence). The germline V and J ends were trimmed by 3 bases and 2 bases, with 11 bases remaining between them. The CDR3 DNA reads as TGTGCCAGCAGCCACCTGGGACGGACCTATAATTCACCCCTCCACTTT. Its translation is CASSHLGRTYNSPLHF.

J is TRBJ2-5 and V is TRBV7-3; no definite D call. CDR1 is SGHTA, CDR2 FQGTGA, per germline. V shed 5 bases and J shed 4 bases, with 17 bases lying between them. The CDR3 contains 15 residues. This CDR3 reads CASSKNGEQAETQYF. CDR3 bases: TGTGCCAGCAGCAAAAACGGAGAGCAGGCAGAGACCCAGTACTTC.

The V and J genes are TRBV4-2 and TRBJ1-2; D not resolved. With 0 bases removed from V and 4 bases from J, the gap between germline ends came to 18 bases. The CDR3 length is 17 residues. Germline values: CDR1 LGHNA, CDR2 YNFKEQ. This chain's CDR3 is CASSQEARRDLFYGYTF. CDR3 coding DNA: TGTGCCAGCAGCCAAGAGGCTCGTAGGGATTTGTTCTATGGCTACACCTTC.

The rearrangement joins TRBV2 to TRBJ2-1; the match to TRBD2 covers 13 bases. Germline assignment: CDR1 SNHLY and CDR2 FYNNEI. J was trimmed by 12 bases and V by 4 bases; bases with no gene match: 9. This CDR3 region has 15 residues. The CDR3 loop reads CASSGGGTSGKGQFF. The DNA for the CDR3 is TGTGCCAGCAGTGGAGGTGGGACTAGCGGGAAGGGGCAGTTCTTC.

This chain links TRBV27 with TRBJ1-2; no definite D call. V lost 5 bases, J lost 8 bases, and 15 bases lay in between. Germline lookup yields CDR1 MNHEY and CDR2 SMNVEV (reference sequence). There are 13 residues in the CDR3. The CDR3 region is CASSPRVGEGYTF. CDR3 DNA: TGTGCCAGCAGTCCACGGGTGGGCGAGGGCTACACCTTC.

J is TRBJ1-1 and V is TRBV29-1; D is unresolved. The CDR3 consists of 12 residues. The germline gives CDR1 SQVTM, CDR2 ANQGSEA. The V end lost 4 bases, the J end lost 0 bases, and 6 bases lay between the germline ends. CDR3 nucleotide sequence: TGCAGCGTTGCGGGGTTGAACACTGAAGCTTTCTTT. As protein: CSVAGLNTEAFF.

In nucleotides, the CDR3 is TGTGCCTATTTCAGGGTCGGCTCCACCGGGGAGCTGTTTTTT. This codes for CAYFRVGSTGELFF. The chain carries TRBV2 and TRBJ2-2, with D possibly matching TRBD1 (5 bases). Germline lookup yields CDR1 SNHLY and CDR2 FYNNEI. V was clipped by 11 bases and J by 4 bases, with 17 bases between them. The length of the CDR3 is 14 residues.

The CDR3 DNA is TGTGCCAGCAGCGCGGGGGGGGATGGCTATGGCTACACCTTC. Translating gives CASSAGGDGYGYTF. The chain recombines TRBV9 with TRBJ1-2; D perhaps matches TRBD1 (5 bases). V dropped 3 bases and J dropped 4 bases, with 13 bases sitting between them. CDR3 length: 14 amino acids. Germline CDR1 is SGDLS and CDR2 is YYNGEE. The variable domain in full, completed from reference TRBV9 and TRBJ1-2, reads DSGVTQTPKHLITATGQRVTLRCSPRSGDLSVYWYQQSLDQGLQFLIQYYNGEERAKGNILERFSAQQFPDLHSELNLSSLELGDSALYFCASSAGGDGYGYTFGSGTRLTVV.

Note on this clone: A junction end diverges from the germline sequence, so it may reflect a read error. V and J are TRBV12-3 or TRBV12-4 and TRBJ2-7; D perhaps matches TRBD2 (6 bases). The CDR3 extends over 13 amino acids. The CDR3 coding sequence is TGTGCCAGCAGTCTAGCGTCGGTCGGCGAGCAGTACTTC. Encoded protein: CASSLASVGEQYF.

The CDR3 DNA sequence: TGTGCCAGCAAGGGACGGGAGCAGTTCTTC. This codes for CASKGREQFF. V usage is TRBV2 and J usage is TRBJ2-1, with D perhaps assigned TRBD1 or TRBD2 (5 bases each). The CDR3 spans 10 residues. The V end was cut by 7 bases, the J end by 10 bases, with 8 bases between. Germline lookup yields CDR1 SNHLY and CDR2 FYNNEI.

The chain has TRBV12-3 or TRBV12-4 and TRBJ2-7, with D maybe TRBD2 (5 bases). Deletions cut 1 base from V and 9 bases from J, with 10 bases between. The CDR3 has 12 residues. CDR3 sequence reads: CASSLEGRAQYF. CDR3 coding DNA: TGTGCCAGCAGTTTAGAAGGGCGGGCGCAGTACTTC.

J is TRBJ1-1 and V is TRBV24-1; 7 nucleotides agree with TRBD1. V shed 2 bases, J shed 4 bases, and the junction held 9 bases outside the gene matches. Germline CDR1 is KGHDR and CDR2 is SFDVKD. The CDR3 has 16 amino acids. The DNA for the CDR3 is TGTGCCACCAGTGATTCTCCCTCCGCAGGGGGCACTGAAGCTTTCTTT. Its protein is CATSDSPSAGGTEAFF.

This clone has a single count. The chain recombines TRBV23-1 with TRBJ2-2; D gene ambiguous. TRBV23-1 is reported as an ORF; its role is uncertain. V shed 2 bases and J shed 4 bases, with 8 bases lying between them. The CDR3 is 14 residues long. The CDR3 is CASSQRRSTGELFF. For the CDR3, the DNA is TGCGCCAGCAGTCAAAGAAGGAGCACCGGGGAGCTGTTTTTT.

The chain combines TRBV29-1 with TRBJ2-1, with 8 bases matching TRBD1. CDR1 and CDR2 from the germline V gene are SQVTM and ANQGSEA. V trimming: 6 bases; J trimming: 7 bases; junction bases outside the gene matches: 8. The CDR3 extends over 13 amino acids. The CDR3: CSVAGTGVNEQFF. In DNA, the CDR3 is TGCAGCGTGGCCGGGACAGGAGTGAATGAGCAGTTCTTC.

The chain combines TRBV24-1 with TRBJ2-1, with D unclear. This CDR3 has 15 residues. The V gene's germline CDR1 is KGHDR and CDR2 SFDVKD. V was clipped by 3 bases and J by 9 bases, with 17 bases between them. The CDR3 DNA reads as TGTGCCACCAGTGATCCCCGGACGGGCGTCGGTGAGCAGTTCTTC. Translation: CATSDPRTGVGEQFF.

The chain has TRBV6-5 and TRBJ2-3; no clear D gene. Per germline, CDR1 MNHEY and CDR2 SVGAGI. The CDR3 loop spans 15 amino acids. Trimming stripped 0 bases from V and 6 bases from J, with 13 bases between. The CDR3 DNA reads as TGTGCCAGCAGTTACTCGGGGATAGTTTCCGATACGCAGTATTTT. Translated, it gives CASSYSGIVSDTQYF.

The chain couples TRBV5-1 to TRBJ2-2; D is possibly TRBD2 (5 bases). The germline CDR1 and CDR2 sequences are SGHRS and YFSETQ. V lost 6 bases and J lost 3, with 15 bases in between. This CDR3 is built from 15 residues. The CDR3 loop reads CASKGAESHTGELFF. CDR3 nucleotides: TGCGCCAGCAAGGGAGCGGAGTCACACACCGGGGAGCTGTTTTTT.

The chain combines TRBV5-1 with TRBJ1-2; D remains ambiguous. The CDR3 totals 13 residues. V lost 3 bases and J 8 bases, leaving 14 bases between the germline ends. CDR1 is SGHRS, CDR2 YFSETQ, per germline. The CDR3 reads CASSYDNIGGYTF. For the CDR3, the DNA is TGCGCCAGCAGCTACGACAACATCGGAGGCTACACCTTC.

The chain combines TRBV5-1 with TRBJ2-2; TRBD1 matches at 8 bases. The CDR3 runs to 16 residues. J lost 3 bases, V lost 0 bases, and 4 bases had no gene match. Looked up from germline, CDR1 is SGHRS and CDR2 is YFSETQ. CDR3 DNA: TGCGCCAGCAGCTTGGCCCAGGACAGGGACACCGGGGAGCTGTTTTTT. Its translation: CASSLAQDRDTGELFF. The full variable domain, its missing parts supplied by reference TRBV5-1 and TRBJ2-2, is KAGVTQTPRYLIKTRGQQVTLSCSPISGHRSVSWYQQTPGQGLQFLFEYFSETQRNKGNFPGRFSGRQFSNSRSEMNVSTLELGDSALYLCASSLAQDRDTGELFFGEGSRLTVL.

The rearrangement links TRBV24-1 to TRBJ2-3; 10 bases are shared with TRBD2. The CDR3 covers 16 residues. With 4 bases clipped from V and 4 bases from J, the junction kept 7 bases outside the gene matches. CDR1 and CDR2 from the germline V gene are KGHDR and SFDVKD. CDR3 bases: TGTGCCACCAGTGAATGGACTAGCGGAACCTCAGATACGCAGTATTTT. Translated, it gives CATSEWTSGTSDTQYF.

The V gene is TRBV14, the J gene TRBJ1-1, with D maybe TRBD1 (6 bases). CDR1 is SGHDN, CDR2 FVKESK, per germline. V lost 5 bases and J 11 bases, leaving 15 bases between the germline ends. This CDR3 has 12 amino acids. CDR3 sequence (DNA): TGTGCCAGCAGCGTCGGGGGCGTAAGTGCTTTCTTT. Its translation: CASSVGGVSAFF.

The rearrangement links TRBV3-1 (or the pseudogene TRBV3-2) to TRBJ2-1; 11 nucleotides match TRBD2. There are 18 residues in the CDR3. Germline CDR1 LGHDT, CDR2 YNNKEL (reference sequence). Unmatched junction bases numbered 14, after V lost 0 bases and J lost 10 bases. The CDR3 region has the DNA TGTGCCAGCAGCCAAGATCTAGCGGGAGGCCCAGGAGGGGGAGAGCAGTTCTTC. It yields the protein CASSQDLAGGPGGGEQFF.

This clone has only one observation. The DNA of the CDR3 is TGTGCCTGGAGTGCCACTAACTATGGCTACACCTTC. This translates into CAWSATNYGYTF. The chain employs TRBV30 and TRBJ1-2, with D unresolved. V was cut by 1 base and J by 0 bases, with 3 bases left in between. The germline CDR1 and CDR2 sequences are GTSNPN and SVGIG (reference sequence). The CDR3 sequence is 12 residues long.